This TCR beta chain was obtained from a study of blood T cell repertoires in COVID-19. Study in general: From T cells, B-cell-depleted T cells, or PBMCs came the material, which was cDNA or gDNA.

The CDR3 spans 14 residues. Germline V gene data show CDR1 as SNHLY and CDR2 as FYNNEI. Trimming left V 8 bases short and J 8 bases short, with 18 bases between. TCRdb's table, derived via immunoSEQ multiplex PCR, lists solely in-frame clones and lacks some. Of over 300,000 clones listed, around 88% are singletons. V gene TRBV2 combines with J gene TRBJ1-4; the D gene is possibly TRBD1 (5 bases). Sample: peripheral blood. This TCR was sampled from a woman between 50 and 59 years old with acute or convalescent COVID-19. This CDR3 reads CASAEPGREEKLFF. The CDR3 coding sequence is TGTGCCAGCGCAGAACCGGGACGGGAGGAAAAACTGTTTTTT. The entire variable domain, with the rest obtained from reference TRBV2 and TRBJ1-4, is as follows: EPEVTQTPSHQVTQMGQEVILRCVPISNHLYFYWYRQILGQKVEFLVSFYNNEISEKSEIFDDQFSVERPDGSNFTLKIRSTKLEDSAMYFCASAEPGREEKLFFGSGTQLSVL.